This TCR beta chain was identified in a study of PD-L1 blockade in urothelial cancer. Study overall: Investigators checked blood 3 weeks (second dose) and 6 weeks after treatment start. T cell content in blood samples showed a median of 141,255.

Measured with immunoSEQ multiplex PCR; TCRdb has only the in-frame clones, and not every one. The sample yields roughly 60,000 clones, 82% seen once. A total of 1 to 8 samples per patient were collected pretreatment and on-treatment. The CDR3 extends over 14 amino acids. CDR1 and CDR2 from the germline V gene are SQVTM and ANQGSEA. V was cut by 8 bases and J by 2 bases, with 18 bases left in between. This clone was seen more than once but under ten times. This chain connects TRBV29-1 to TRBJ1-2; D is unclear. The clonotype comes from a man in his sixties or seventies with urothelial cancer. Material: PBMCs, obtained around atezolizumab (anti-PD-L1) treatment. CDR3 nucleotides: TGCAGCTCAGAGAGGAGAGAGAGGAACTATGGCTACACCTTC. The encoded protein is CSSERRERNYGYTF.